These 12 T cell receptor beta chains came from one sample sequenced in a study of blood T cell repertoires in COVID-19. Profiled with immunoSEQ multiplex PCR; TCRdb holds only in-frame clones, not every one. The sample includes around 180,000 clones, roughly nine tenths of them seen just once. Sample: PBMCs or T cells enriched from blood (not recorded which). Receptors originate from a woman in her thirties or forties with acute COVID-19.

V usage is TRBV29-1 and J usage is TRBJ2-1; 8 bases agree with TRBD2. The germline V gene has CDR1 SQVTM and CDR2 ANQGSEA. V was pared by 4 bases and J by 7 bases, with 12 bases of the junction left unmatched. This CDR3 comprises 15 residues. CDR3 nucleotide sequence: TGCAGCGTTGCCCCCCCCGGGAGGGTAGGAAATGAGCAGTTCTTC. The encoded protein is CSVAPPGRVGNEQFF.

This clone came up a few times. The CDR3 is CASRGTSGSSYEQYF. The CDR3 DNA reads as TGTGCCAGCAGGGGGACTAGCGGGAGCTCCTACGAGCAGTACTTC. The chain recombines TRBV27 with TRBJ2-7, with 14 positions matching TRBD2. The V segment lost 6 bases and the J segment 0 bases; nucleotides outside the gene matches: 1. The CDR3 is made up of 15 amino acids. Germline CDR1 MNHEY, CDR2 SMNVEV (reference sequence).

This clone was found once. The CDR3 coding sequence is TGTGCCAGCAGTGCGACAGTAGACAAAAACATTCAGTACTTC. This codes for CASSATVDKNIQYF. The rearrangement joins TRBV28 to TRBJ2-4, with D maybe TRBD1 (5 bases). Germline values: CDR1 MDHEN, CDR2 SYDVKM. This CDR3 is built from 14 residues. V was pared by 5 bases and J by 3 bases, with 11 bases between.

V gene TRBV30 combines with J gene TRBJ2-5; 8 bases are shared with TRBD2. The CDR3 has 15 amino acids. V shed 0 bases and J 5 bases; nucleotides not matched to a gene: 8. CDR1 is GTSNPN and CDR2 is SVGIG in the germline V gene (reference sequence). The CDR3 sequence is CAWSVRTSPRETQYF. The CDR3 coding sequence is TGTGCCTGGAGTGTACGGACTAGCCCAAGGGAGACCCAGTACTTC.

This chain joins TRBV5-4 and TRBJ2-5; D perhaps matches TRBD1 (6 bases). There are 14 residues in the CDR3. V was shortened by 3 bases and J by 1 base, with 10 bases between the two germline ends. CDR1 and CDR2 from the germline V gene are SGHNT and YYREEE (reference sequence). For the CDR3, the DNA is TGTGCCAGCAGCTGGACAGTTACCCAAGAGACCCAGTACTTC. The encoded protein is CASSWTVTQETQYF.

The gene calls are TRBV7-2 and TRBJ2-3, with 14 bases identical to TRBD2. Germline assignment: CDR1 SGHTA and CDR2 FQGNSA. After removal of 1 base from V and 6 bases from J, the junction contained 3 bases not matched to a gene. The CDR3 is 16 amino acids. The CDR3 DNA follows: TGTGCCAGCAGCTTAGGACTAGCGGGAGGGGCCGATACGCAGTATTTT. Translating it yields CASSLGLAGGADTQYF.

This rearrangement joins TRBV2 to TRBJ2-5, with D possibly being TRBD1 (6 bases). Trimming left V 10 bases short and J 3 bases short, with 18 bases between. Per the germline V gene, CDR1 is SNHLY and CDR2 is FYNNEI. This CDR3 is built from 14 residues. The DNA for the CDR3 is TGTGCCACAGCGAAGGACAGCACCGAAGAGACCCAGTACTTC. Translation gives CATAKDSTEETQYF.

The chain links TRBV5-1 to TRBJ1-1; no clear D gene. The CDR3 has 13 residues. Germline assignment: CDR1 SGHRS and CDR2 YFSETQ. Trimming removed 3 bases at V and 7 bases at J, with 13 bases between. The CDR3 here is CASSSERWNEAFF. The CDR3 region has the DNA TGCGCCAGCAGCTCGGAGAGATGGAATGAAGCTTTCTTT.

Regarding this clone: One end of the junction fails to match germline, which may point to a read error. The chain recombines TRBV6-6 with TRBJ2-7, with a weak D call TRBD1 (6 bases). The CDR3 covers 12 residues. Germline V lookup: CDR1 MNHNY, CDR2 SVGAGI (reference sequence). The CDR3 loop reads CASSSDSYSPNF. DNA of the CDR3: TGTGCCAGCAGTTCGGACAGTTACTCCCCAAACTTC.

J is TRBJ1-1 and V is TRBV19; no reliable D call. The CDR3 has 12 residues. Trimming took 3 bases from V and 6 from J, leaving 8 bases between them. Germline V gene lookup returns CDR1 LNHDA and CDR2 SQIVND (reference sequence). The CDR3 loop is CASSMFSAEAFF. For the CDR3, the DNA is TGTGCCAGTAGTATGTTCTCCGCTGAAGCTTTCTTT.

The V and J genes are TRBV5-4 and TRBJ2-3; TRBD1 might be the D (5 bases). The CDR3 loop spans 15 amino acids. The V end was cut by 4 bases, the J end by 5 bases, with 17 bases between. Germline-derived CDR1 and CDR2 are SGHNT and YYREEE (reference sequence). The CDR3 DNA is TGTGCCAGCAGCCGGATAGGGGAAAGACTAGATACGCAGTATTTT. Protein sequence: CASSRIGERLDTQYF.

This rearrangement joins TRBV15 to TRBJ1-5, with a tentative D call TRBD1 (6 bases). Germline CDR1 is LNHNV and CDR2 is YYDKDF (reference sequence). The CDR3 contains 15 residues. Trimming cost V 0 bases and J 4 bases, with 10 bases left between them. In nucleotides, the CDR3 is TGTGCCACCAGCAGAGATACGGACAGAAATCAGCCCCAGCATTTT. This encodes CATSRDTDRNQPQHF.